Listed here are 15 T cell receptor beta chains from one sample, sequenced in a study of blood T cell repertoires in COVID-19. Repertoires were generated with immunoSEQ multiplex PCR, while TCRdb's copy carries only in-frame clones and drops some. The repertoire includes 250,000 to 350,000 clones, around 90% of them detected once, and about 1.7% sits in the top ten. The sequenced material came from PBMCs or T cells enriched from blood (not recorded which). The receptors shown here come from a woman between 18 and 29 years old with acute COVID-19.

This clone was counted between two and nine times. This chain uses TRBV7-2 with TRBJ2-7, with D perhaps matching TRBD2 (5 bases). Germline V gene sequence: CDR1 SGHTA, CDR2 FQGNSA. The CDR3 has 15 residues. V lost 1 base to trimming and J lost 0 bases, with 10 bases between them. This chain's CDR3 is CASSLGSVGSYEQYF. The CDR3 bases are TGTGCCAGCAGCTTAGGTAGCGTTGGCTCCTACGAGCAGTACTTC.

This chain connects TRBV19 to TRBJ1-4; no definite D call. CDR1 is LNHDA, CDR2 SQIVND, per germline (reference sequence). The CDR3 is 13 amino acids. Trimming pared 3 bases from V and 5 bases from J, leaving 7 bases between. CDR3 in amino acids: CASSITRNEKLFF. CDR3 bases: TGTGCCAGTAGTATTACGAGGAATGAAAAACTGTTTTTT.

The chain carries TRBV6-6 and TRBJ2-3, with 12 bases lining up with TRBD2. V shed 7 bases and J 5 bases; nucleotides not matched to a gene: 7. Germline CDR1 reads MNHNY; CDR2 reads SVGAGI (reference sequence). The CDR3 is 15 amino acids. The CDR3 is CASTSGRAGEDTQYF. Written as DNA, the CDR3 is TGTGCCAGCACTAGCGGGAGGGCCGGTGAAGATACGCAGTATTTT.

This chain uses TRBV19 with TRBJ1-1, with 11 bases matching TRBD1. This CDR3 region has 15 residues. Germline CDR1 LNHDA, CDR2 SQIVND (reference sequence). Trimming took 7 bases from V and 4 from J; bases not matched to a gene: 8. The CDR3 DNA follows: TGTGCCAGTATAGGACAGGGGGCTTGGGGCACTGAAGCTTTCTTT. It yields the protein CASIGQGAWGTEAFF.

The V call is TRBV4-2, the J call TRBJ1-4; weak D call: TRBD1 (5 bases). The CDR3 runs 15 residues. CDR1 and CDR2 from the germline V gene are LGHNA and YNFKEQ. V lost 2 bases and J 5 bases, leaving 12 bases between the germline ends. In nucleotides, the CDR3 is TGTGCCAGCAGCCAATCGCGGGGCGAAAATGAAAAACTGTTTTTT. Protein product: CASSQSRGENEKLFF.

This clone was counted a few times. The CDR3 loop is CSVEQGANTIYF. The CDR3 bases are TGCAGCGTCGAACAGGGGGCGAACACCATATATTTT. V is TRBV29-1 and J is TRBJ1-3; the match to TRBD1 covers 9 bases. Trimming removed 6 bases from V and 7 bases from J; junction bases left unmatched: 4. The CDR3 contains 12 residues. Germline assignment: CDR1 SQVTM and CDR2 ANQGSEA.

This chain connects TRBV5-4 to TRBJ1-1; D ambiguous. The germline V gene has CDR1 SGHNT and CDR2 YYREEE (reference sequence). This CDR3 contains 14 residues. V gave up 2 bases and J gave up 0 bases, with 8 bases separating them. CDR3 protein: CASSLRGMNTEAFF. For the CDR3, the DNA is TGTGCCAGCAGCTTACGGGGAATGAACACTGAAGCTTTCTTT. The entire variable domain, with the rest obtained from reference TRBV5-4 and TRBJ1-1, is as follows: ETGVTQSPTHLIKTRGQQVTLRCSSQSGHNTVSWYQQALGQGPQFIFQYYREEENGRGNFPPRFSGLQFPNYSSELNVNALELDDSALYLCASSLRGMNTEAFFGQGTRLTVV.

The chain employs TRBV27 and TRBJ2-1; TRBD2 matches at 8 bases. Germline V lookup: CDR1 MNHEY, CDR2 SMNVEV (reference sequence). V shed 5 bases and J 0 bases; nucleotides not matched to a gene: 6. The CDR3 is 16 amino acids. CDR3 sequence reads: CASSLIAGSSYNEQFF. The CDR3 DNA reads TGTGCCAGCAGTCTAATAGCGGGAAGCTCCTACAATGAGCAGTTCTTC.

The chain carries TRBV30 and TRBJ1-2, with D unresolved. Trimming took off 0 bases at V and 2 bases at J, with 10 bases between the two ends. The germline V gene encodes CDR1 GTSNPN and CDR2 SVGIG (reference sequence). CDR3 length: 14 amino acids. CDR3 amino acids: CAWSVGSRNYGYTF. The CDR3 region has the DNA TGTGCCTGGAGTGTGGGGAGCAGGAACTATGGCTACACCTTC. Together with reference TRBV30 and TRBJ1-2, the CDR3 gives the full variable domain: SQTIHQWPATLVQPVGSPLSLECTVEGTSNPNLYWYRQAAGRGLQLLFYSVGIGQISSEVPQNLSASRPQDRQFILSSKKLLLSDSGFYLCAWSVGSRNYGYTFGSGTRLTVV.

The rearrangement joins TRBV27 to TRBJ1-2; possibly TRBD1 for D (6 bases). Germline V gives CDR1 MNHEY, CDR2 SMNVEV (reference sequence). The CDR3 totals 17 residues. Trimming left V 0 bases short and J 0 bases short, with 14 bases between. CDR3 nucleotide sequence: TGTGCCAGCAGTTTATCATCCTCAGGGGATGCTAACTATGGCTACACCTTC. It is translated as CASSLSSSGDANYGYTF.

The rearrangement links TRBV24-1 to TRBJ2-7, with TRBD2 as a possible D gene (5 bases). Germline CDR1 KGHDR, CDR2 SFDVKD. CDR3 length: 16 amino acids. V shed 2 bases and J shed 0 bases, with 13 bases lying between them. CDR3 region: CATSDSVSGRSYEQYF. CDR3 DNA: TGTGCCACCAGTGATTCAGTCAGCGGCCGCTCCTACGAGCAGTACTTC.

CDR3 region: CAWSKTGKNEKLFF. The CDR3 DNA is TGTGCCTGGAGTAAGACAGGGAAAAATGAAAAACTGTTTTTT. The rearrangement links TRBV30 to TRBJ1-4, with TRBD1 identical over 7 bases. Losses at the gene ends were 2 bases for V and 5 bases for J; bases not matched to a gene: 5. CDR3 length equals 14 residues. The germline CDR1 and CDR2 sequences are GTSNPN and SVGIG (reference sequence).

The chain is built from TRBV6-1 and TRBJ2-1, with 8 bases fitting TRBD1. This CDR3 is built from 16 residues. The V segment lost 3 bases and the J segment 5 bases; nucleotides outside the gene matches: 9. The germline V gene has CDR1 MNHNS and CDR2 SASEGT. The CDR3 sequence is CASSEALDRDNNEQFF. The CDR3 DNA follows: TGTGCCAGCAGTGAGGCCCTGGACAGGGACAACAATGAGCAGTTCTTC.

The chain carries TRBV7-8 and TRBJ2-3; 9 positions agree with TRBD2. Germline V gene data show CDR1 as SGHVS and CDR2 as FQNEAQ. This CDR3 is 17 amino acids long. V lost 1 base to trimming and J lost 7 bases; unmatched junction nucleotides: 12. The CDR3 is CASSLVGAGGAPHTQYF. Here the CDR3 DNA reads TGTGCCAGCAGCTTAGTGGGGGCGGGAGGGGCCCCCCATACGCAGTATTTT. Full variable domain (missing parts from reference TRBV7-8 and TRBJ2-3): GAGVSQSPRYKVAKRGQDVALRCDPISGHVSLFWYQQALGQGPEFLTYFQNEAQLDKSGLPSDRFFAERPEGSVSTLKIQRTQQEDSAVYLCASSLVGAGGAPHTQYFGPGTRLTVL.

Notes on this clone: A junction boundary mismatches the germline segment, possibly from a read error. The rearrangement uses TRBV7-7 and TRBJ2-5; D is unresolved. The CDR3 extends over 13 amino acids. CDR1 and CDR2 from the germline V gene are SSHAT and FNYEAQ (reference sequence). In DNA, the CDR3 is TGTGCTAGCAGCTACCGGCCCGGGGAGACCCAGTACTTC. It translates to CASSYRPGETQYF.